This T cell receptor (beta chain) stems from a study of regulatory T cells in long-lasting Graves disease. Study at large: Antithyroid drugs had been taken under 3 months by newly diagnosed Graves' patients. Study results and caveats: There were preferences for TRBV28, TRBJ1-2 and TRBJ2-5 in persistent disease. Persistent Graves' patients showed less TCR diversity than newly diagnosed ones. Those with persistent disease had in common more public clonotypes (about 2,700) than new patients (about 900).

This clonotype was counted many times. Its antigen is unidentified. Time point of the sample: newly diagnosed GD, antithyroid drugs for less than 3 months. RNA extracted from PBMCs served as the sequencing template. CDR3-region Arm-PCR and iRepertoire HTBI primers produced the TCR beta libraries. TCRdb re-analysed the multiplex PCR reads in MiXCR, keeping a single row per CDR3 protein. The profile shows approximately 400,000 distinct CDR3 sequences, 14% to 15% of them singletons. V lost 7 bases and J 0 bases, leaving 16 bases between the germline ends. The CDR3 contains 15 residues. Germline-derived CDR1 and CDR2 are LNHDA and SQIVND (reference sequence). The same data also went into a second study, on T cells in Graves' hyperthyroidism and ophthalmopathy.

The sequences come from peripheral blood mononuclear cells (PBMCs), collected at new diagnosis, from a patient treated with antithyroid drugs. The TCR originated in a woman in her thirties or forties with Graves disease. V is TRBV19 and J is TRBJ2-7, with D perhaps matching TRBD1 (6 bases). CDR3 sequence: CASTRAGASSYEQYF. In nucleotides, the CDR3 is TGTGCCAGTACCCGGGCAGGGGCGAGCTCCTACGAGCAGTACTTC.